The 9 T cell receptor beta chains reported below all come from one sample, sequenced in a study of cytomegalovirus exposure and HLA in healthy donors. PCR amplification relied on 60 Vbeta primers (plus 13 Jbeta primers). Libraries were prepared by immunoSEQ multiplex PCR; TCRdb keeps only in-frame clonotypes and omits some of them. Among fewer than 150,000 clones listed, about four fifths were seen once. The specimen sequenced was PBMCs. The receptor source for this set is a man aged 30 to 45 in good health and CMV-seronegative.

The J gene is TRBJ1-1, the V gene TRBV18, with 8 bases aligning to TRBD1. There are 14 residues in the CDR3. The J segment lost 5 bases and the V segment lost 2 bases, leaving 4 bases of the junction unmatched. Germline CDR1 and CDR2: KGHSH and LQKENI. CDR3 amino acids: CASSPGQGRTEAFF. CDR3 nucleotides: TGTGCCAGCTCACCAGGACAGGGTCGGACTGAAGCTTTCTTT.

The chain combines TRBV7-8 with TRBJ2-2, with a possible D match to TRBD2 (5 bases). The V end lost 3 bases, the J end lost 5 bases, and 13 bases lay between the germline ends. The CDR3 runs to 15 residues. Germline V gene data show CDR1 as SGHVS and CDR2 as FQNEAQ. CDR3 nucleotides: TGTGCCAGCAGCTTGTCGGGGATAGGGACCGGGGAGCTGTTTTTT. Translation gives CASSLSGIGTGELFF.

The chain is built from TRBV18 and TRBJ1-5, with 9 bases lining up with TRBD1. Germline V lookup: CDR1 KGHSH, CDR2 LQKENI. The ends lost 4 bases at V and 8 bases at J; junction bases unmatched: 6. This CDR3 comprises 14 residues. CDR3 residues: CASSRTGVGEPQHF. CDR3 nucleotides: TGTGCCAGCTCACGGACAGGGGTGGGGGAGCCCCAGCATTTT.

About this clone itself: A read error may account for a junction end that differs from germline. This sequence joins TRBV2 and TRBJ2-7; D remains ambiguous. The germline CDR1 and CDR2 sequences are SNHLY and FYNNEI. This CDR3 is built from 15 residues. CDR3 residues: CASTEHPAPSYEQYF. The CDR3 coding sequence is TGTGCCAGCACTGAACACCCAGCGCCAAGCTACGAGCAGTACTTC.

The V call is TRBV5-6, the J call TRBJ2-1, with TRBD2 matching over 11 bases. CDR3 length equals 16 residues. The V gene end was trimmed by 2 bases and the J gene end by 3 bases; junction bases not matched to a gene: 4. The V gene's germline CDR1 is SGHDT and CDR2 YYEEEE. This chain's CDR3 is CASSLLAGVGYNEQFF. The DNA for the CDR3 is TGTGCCAGCAGCTTACTAGCGGGAGTGGGCTACAATGAGCAGTTCTTC. Filled out from reference TRBV5-6 and TRBJ2-1, the complete variable domain reads DAGVTQSPTHLIKTRGQQVTLRCSPKSGHDTVSWYQQALGQGPQFIFQYYEEEERQRGNFPDRFSGHQFPNYSSELNVNALLLGDSALYLCASSLLAGVGYNEQFFGPGTRLTVL.

Of note for this clone: Other DNA sequences of this sample code for an identical CDR3. V and J are TRBV6-1 and TRBJ1-5, with 8 bases lining up with TRBD1. The CDR3 covers 13 residues. Germline lookup yields CDR1 MNHNS and CDR2 SASEGT. V lost 6 bases to trimming and J lost 7 bases; unmatched junction nucleotides: 5. The CDR3 spells CASSDRGNQPQHF. DNA of the CDR3: TGTGCCAGCAGCGACAGGGGAAACCAGCCCCAGCATTTT.

The chain combines TRBV6-4 with TRBJ2-1; TRBD2 agrees at 9 bases. V shed 3 bases, J shed 4 bases, and the junction held 4 bases outside the gene matches. The CDR3 sequence is 15 residues long. Germline-derived CDR1 and CDR2 are MRHNA and SNTAGT. The DNA of the CDR3 is TGTGCCAGCAGTGAGCGGGGGGGCACATACAATGAGCAGTTCTTC. This codes for CASSERGGTYNEQFF.

The chain carries TRBV5-1 and TRBJ2-5, with D perhaps matching TRBD2 (5 bases). Trimming removed 3 bases at V and 1 base at J, with 7 bases between. The CDR3 is made up of 13 amino acids. Germline V lookup: CDR1 SGHRS, CDR2 YFSETQ. The CDR3 spells CASSSTTQETQYF. DNA of the CDR3: TGCGCCAGCAGCTCGACTACCCAAGAGACCCAGTACTTC.

The gene calls are TRBV7-3 and TRBJ1-1; 7 nucleotides align to TRBD1. The V and J ends lost 5 bases and 6 bases, in that order; junction bases with no gene match: 6. Germline assignment: CDR1 SGHTA and CDR2 FQGTGA. The CDR3 has 13 residues. CDR3 in DNA: TGTGCCAGCAGCACCACAGGGGTCGCTGAAGCTTTCTTT. It codes for CASSTTGVAEAFF.